The 12 T cell receptor beta chains below come from one sample, sequenced in a study of T cell repertoires in cytomegalovirus infection. These receptors have no known antigen. Using its own MiXCR run on the reads, TCRdb lists one record per CDR3 protein. Of some 700,000 distinct CDR3 sequences in the sample, around a third were seen once. The specimen was cultured PBMCs, collected from culture after CMV antigen stimulation. The receptors were sampled from a human donor in good health (CMV status not recorded). Some clones in this sample may be carry-over from other donors' samples.

As to this clonotype: A much larger clone differs from this one at a single base, so this may be a read error. The chain combines TRBV2 with TRBJ2-1, with TRBD2 identical over 8 bases. J was trimmed by 0 bases and V by 6 bases; bases with no gene match: 1. Per germline, CDR1 SNHLY and CDR2 FYNNEI. The CDR3 is 14 amino acids. CDR3: CASRGTSSYNEQFF. CDR3 in DNA: TGTGCCAGCAGGGGGACTAGCTCCTACAATGAGCAGTTCTTC.

This clonotype was seen just once. At one end, the junction sequence differs from germline, possibly due to a read error. This sequence joins TRBV11-2 and TRBJ1-1; TRBD1 matches 8 bases. CDR1 and CDR2 from the germline V gene are SGHAT and FQNNGV. The CDR3 has 14 amino acids. The CDR3 bases are TGTGCCAGCAGCCCAGGGGGCGCGAACACTGAAGCTTGCTTT. Protein: CASSPGGANTEACF.

This clonotype was observed a few times. The CDR3 sequence: CATTVRGNTEAFF. The CDR3 region has the DNA TGTGCCACCACCGTCCGGGGGAACACTGAAGCTTTCTTT. V is TRBV15 and J is TRBJ1-1; no definite D call. V lost 7 bases and J 1 base, leaving 10 bases between the germline ends. Germline assignment: CDR1 LNHNV and CDR2 YYDKDF (reference sequence). The CDR3 is 13 amino acids.

The chain couples TRBV7-2 to TRBJ2-4; D perhaps matches TRBD2 (5 bases). CDR3 size: 13 residues. Germline V gene data show CDR1 as SGHTA and CDR2 as FQGNSA. The V end lost 8 bases, the J end lost 0 bases, and 8 bases lay between the germline ends. The DNA of the CDR3 is TGTGCCAGCGGACTTGTAGCCAAAAACATTCAGTACTTC. Protein sequence: CASGLVAKNIQYF.

This clonotype was detected only a few times. J is TRBJ1-2 and V is TRBV7-6, with D possibly matching TRBD1 (6 bases). The CDR3 runs 17 residues. Trimming removed 2 bases at V and 8 bases at J, with 24 bases between. Germline CDR1 is SGHVS and CDR2 is FNYEAQ. CDR3 residues: CASSLYPPTGRMGGYTF. CDR3 nucleotide sequence: TGTGCCAGCAGCTTATATCCCCCGACAGGTCGGATGGGGGGCTACACCTTC.

In DNA, the CDR3 is TGTGCCAGCAGCCCCCAGACTAGCGGCTCCTACGAGCAGTACTTC. It encodes CASSPQTSGSYEQYF. The V call is TRBV7-9, the J call TRBJ2-7; TRBD2 aligns across 9 bases. Trimming at V came to 5 bases and at J to 0 bases, leaving 5 bases not matched to a gene. Germline assignment: CDR1 SEHNR and CDR2 FQNEAQ (reference sequence). CDR3 length equals 15 residues.

The sample holds a few counts of this clonotype. The gene calls are TRBV7-2 and TRBJ2-1; D could derive from TRBD1 or TRBD2 (6 bases each). This CDR3 spans 13 amino acids. Germline CDR1 reads SGHTA; CDR2 reads FQGNSA. V was shortened by 5 bases and J by 12 bases, with 17 bases between the two germline ends. DNA of the CDR3: TGTGCCAGCAGCCCGGTTCCCGGAGGGGGGCAGTTCTTC. This encodes CASSPVPGGGQFF.

The chain is built from TRBV18 and TRBJ1-4; a possible D gene is TRBD1 (6 bases). Deletions cut 2 bases from V and 7 bases from J, with 11 bases between. Germline V lookup: CDR1 KGHSH, CDR2 LQKENI. This CDR3 region has 14 residues. DNA for the CDR3: TGTGCCAGCTCACCATCGGGGGCAGCTGAAAAACTGTTTTTT. As protein: CASSPSGAAEKLFF.

The chain is built from TRBV18 and TRBJ2-3; D is uncertain. V gave up 0 bases and J gave up 0 bases, with 10 bases separating them. The CDR3 runs to 16 residues. Germline assignment: CDR1 KGHSH and CDR2 LQKENI. CDR3 nucleotide sequence: TGTGCCAGCTCACCACCAGGGATCAGAAGCACAGATACGCAGTATTTT. Translating gives CASSPPGIRSTDTQYF.

The V and J genes are TRBV4-1 and TRBJ2-3; 7 bases align to TRBD2. CDR1 MGHRA and CDR2 YSYEKL come from the germline V gene. The V gene end was trimmed by 0 bases and the J gene end by 6 bases; junction bases not matched to a gene: 6. The CDR3 sequence is 15 residues long. CDR3 region: CASSQDPAGRDTQYF. For the CDR3, the DNA is TGCGCCAGCAGCCAAGACCCAGCGGGAAGGGATACGCAGTATTTT.

This chain links TRBV7-8 with TRBJ2-4; 14 nucleotides match TRBD2. The V segment lost 4 bases and the J segment 1 base; nucleotides outside the gene matches: 12. Germline V lookup: CDR1 SGHVS, CDR2 FQNEAQ. This CDR3 region has 20 residues. The CDR3 DNA is TGTGCCAGCAGCTCAACCCGACTAGCGGGGGGGGAGGATGCCAAAAACATTCAGTACTTC. Its translation is CASSSTRLAGGEDAKNIQYF.

The V gene is TRBV6-6, the J gene TRBJ1-5; 9 bases match TRBD1. The CDR3 contains 18 residues. Germline V gene data show CDR1 as MNHNY and CDR2 as SVGAGI (reference sequence). Trimming at V came to 2 bases and at J to 6 bases, leaving 14 bases not matched to a gene. CDR3: CASSYEWGGTGRTQPQHF. For the CDR3, the DNA is TGTGCCAGCAGTTACGAGTGGGGAGGGACAGGGCGGACTCAGCCCCAGCATTTT.